These 13 T cell receptor beta chains were sequenced from one sample in a study of technical replicates of blood from several donors. The repertoire was sequenced with immunoSEQ multiplex PCR; TCRdb's copy has only in-frame clones and lacks some. Among more than 65,000 clones listed, over 90% were seen once. The sequenced sample was T cells isolated from PBMCs. These receptor sequences come from a human donor in good health.

The rearrangement uses TRBV10-3 and TRBJ1-1, with TRBD1 as a possible D gene (5 bases). The germline V gene has CDR1 ENHRY and CDR2 SYGVKD. The CDR3 contains 14 residues. Trimming shortened V by 4 bases and J by 1 base, and 10 bases separated the two germline ends. The CDR3 nucleotides are TGTGCCATCAGTGGGGCGGGGGAGAACACTGAAGCTTTCTTT. Protein product: CAISGAGENTEAFF.

This clone was counted once. The chain combines TRBV7-8 with TRBJ2-3; 12 bases agree with TRBD2. CDR1 and CDR2 (germline): SGHVS, FQNEAQ. The CDR3 length is 18 residues. J was trimmed by 4 bases and V by 0 bases; bases with no gene match: 8. CDR3 coding DNA: TGTGCCAGCAGCTTAGCGATGACTAGCGGGAGAGGTGCAGATACGCAGTATTTT. Translating gives CASSLAMTSGRGADTQYF. Filled out from reference TRBV7-8 and TRBJ2-3, the complete variable domain reads GAGVSQSPRYKVAKRGQDVALRCDPISGHVSLFWYQQALGQGPEFLTYFQNEAQLDKSGLPSDRFFAERPEGSVSTLKIQRTQQEDSAVYLCASSLAMTSGRGADTQYFGPGTRLTVL.

This clone was recorded once. In DNA form, the CDR3 reads TGTGCCAGCAGCTTAAAATCCCACGGACTAGCGGGACCCGACACCGGGGAGCTGTTTTTT. Protein product: CASSLKSHGLAGPDTGELFF. The rearrangement joins TRBV7-7 to TRBJ2-2; the match to TRBD2 covers 12 bases. J lost 3 bases, V lost 2 bases, and 13 bases had no gene match. The germline V gene has CDR1 SSHAT and CDR2 FNYEAQ (reference sequence). The CDR3 sequence is 20 residues long.

The chain recombines TRBV11-3 with TRBJ2-1; TRBD2 might be the D (6 bases). The V end was cut by 2 bases, the J end by 0 bases, with 11 bases between. Germline CDR1 is SGHNT and CDR2 is YENEEA. The CDR3 contains 16 residues. CDR3 amino acids: CASSLLGRSSYNEQFF. In DNA, the CDR3 is TGTGCCAGCAGCTTACTAGGGAGGAGCTCCTACAATGAGCAGTTCTTC.

The chain has TRBV7-2 and TRBJ2-3, with D possibly matching TRBD1 (5 bases). CDR1 and CDR2 from the germline V gene are SGHTA and FQGNSA. This CDR3 is built from 15 residues. With 5 bases removed from V and 2 bases from J, the gap between germline ends came to 14 bases. DNA of the CDR3: TGTGCCAGCAGCATAACAGGTGCCCCCACAGATACGCAGTATTTT. Translating it yields CASSITGAPTDTQYF.

The chain is built from TRBV7-8 and TRBJ2-1; 10 bases fit TRBD1. This CDR3 is 16 amino acids long. Losses at the gene ends were 4 bases for V and 4 bases for J; bases not matched to a gene: 7. The germline gives CDR1 SGHVS, CDR2 FQNEAQ. DNA of the CDR3: TGTGCCAGCAGCTCGCCGGACAGGGGGGGGTACAATGAGCAGTTCTTC. It translates to CASSSPDRGGYNEQFF.

This chain connects TRBV5-1 to TRBJ2-7; 9 bases line up with TRBD2. Losses at the gene ends were 4 bases for V and 5 bases for J; bases not matched to a gene: 10. The CDR3 contains 15 residues. From germline, CDR1 is SGHRS and CDR2 YFSETQ. CDR3 amino acids: CASSLVASGNNEQYF. CDR3 in DNA: TGCGCCAGCAGCCTCGTTGCTAGCGGGAACAACGAGCAGTACTTC.

The V gene is TRBV7-9, the J gene TRBJ1-3, with D possibly TRBD1 on 5 matching bases. The CDR3 runs to 15 residues. The germline V gene has CDR1 SEHNR and CDR2 FQNEAQ (reference sequence). V lost 1 base, J lost 4 bases, and 11 bases lay in between. The CDR3 region has the DNA TGTGCCAGCAGCTTAGAGGGGTATTCGGGAAACACCATATATTTT. This encodes CASSLEGYSGNTIYF.

The chain couples TRBV7-3 to TRBJ2-2; 13 nucleotides line up with TRBD2. This CDR3 comprises 17 residues. Germline V gene data show CDR1 as SGHTA and CDR2 as FQGTGA. Trimming cost V 5 bases and J 9 bases; bases outside gene matches: 12. The CDR3 DNA reads as TGTGCCAGCAGCACTATGTTACTAGCGGGAGGGCCGAGGGAGCTGTTTTTT. Translation gives CASSTMLLAGGPRELFF.

The chain carries TRBV29-1 and TRBJ2-5, with a tentative D call TRBD2 (6 bases). CDR1 and CDR2 from the germline V gene are SQVTM and ANQGSEA. V was cut by 1 base and J by 5 bases, with 11 bases left in between. The CDR3 runs to 13 residues. CDR3 loop: CSVEAGVRETQYF. Written as DNA, the CDR3 is TGCAGCGTTGAAGCGGGAGTACGGGAGACCCAGTACTTC.

This clone was observed once. The chain joins TRBV7-6 to TRBJ2-7; 7 positions agree with TRBD2. CDR3 length: 13 amino acids. Germline CDR1 is SGHVS and CDR2 is FNYEAQ. J was trimmed by 5 bases and V by 5 bases; bases with no gene match: 6. CDR3 residues: CASSRRGRDEQYF. DNA of the CDR3: TGTGCCAGCAGCCGCCGGGGGAGGGACGAGCAGTACTTC.

The chain is built from TRBV29-1 and TRBJ1-5, with 10 bases aligning to TRBD1. This CDR3 region has 14 residues. Trimming at V came to 4 bases and at J to 11 bases, leaving 11 bases not matched to a gene. Germline V gene sequence: CDR1 SQVTM, CDR2 ANQGSEA. This CDR3 reads CSVVWDRGPWAQHF. CDR3 DNA sequence: TGCAGCGTTGTATGGGACAGGGGCCCTTGGGCCCAGCATTTT.

CDR3 nucleotide sequence: TGTGCCAGTAGTATAGGGACAGTCACCGGGGAGCTGTTTTTT. This translates into CASSIGTVTGELFF. This chain joins TRBV19 and TRBJ2-2; a possible D gene is TRBD1 (6 bases). This CDR3 spans 14 amino acids. V lost 1 base to trimming and J lost 4 bases, with 7 bases between them. The V gene's germline CDR1 is LNHDA and CDR2 SQIVND (reference sequence).